This T cell receptor beta chain originates from a study of blood T cell repertoires in COVID-19. Study-wide background: COVID-19 samples from acute and convalescent phases originated in the United States, Italy and Spain. PBMCs, B-cell-depleted T cells, or T cells provided the cDNA or gDNA that made up the material.

Generated by immunoSEQ multiplex PCR, the TCRdb table keeps only in-frame clones and is missing some. The repertoire holds approximately 140,000 clones, with just under 85% as singletons. V was pared by 4 bases and J by 1 base, with 8 bases between. The CDR3 runs to 14 residues. Germline CDR1 is MNHEY and CDR2 is SMNVEV (reference sequence). The chain couples TRBV27 to TRBJ1-5; perhaps TRBD1 as D (6 bases). Sequencing input: PBMCs or T cells enriched from blood (not recorded which). The sequence derives from a woman aged 50 to 60 with acute COVID-19. The CDR3 coding sequence is TGTGCCAGCAGTTACAGGGAGAGCAATCAGCCCCAGCATTTT. Encoded protein: CASSYRESNQPQHF.